Listed below are T cell receptor beta chains from one sample, sequenced in a study of OX40 agonist ivuxolimab in advanced cancers. Assay: immunoSEQ multiplex PCR; the TCRdb copy retains only in-frame clones and omits some. This sample carries some 74,000 clones, about 90% of them seen once, and the ten largest clones take about 6.6%. Sequences were derived from CD4+ or CD8+ T cells sorted from blood, sampled in a trial of the OX40 agonist ivuxolimab. Receptors were obtained from an adult with an advanced solid tumor such as melanoma, head and neck, liver or kidney cancer. CDR3s include the opening cysteine and the closing phenylalanine or tryptophan. A D gene is named only where the DNA matches it firmly. The size of a clone is reported for some rows only, either as once, few or many, or as a class for expanded clones.

TRBV12-5	few	-	TRBJ2-2	CASGPDGVRELFF	TGTGCTAGTGGACCCGACGGGGTGAGGGAGCTGTTTTTT
TRBV7-2	-	-	TRBJ2-1	CASSVGPGLSYNEQFF	TGTGCCAGCAGCGTAGGGCCGGGTCTCTCCTACAATGAGCAGTTCTTC
TRBV27	-	TRBD2	TRBJ2-1	CASSSYVRREGRGEQFF	TGTGCCAGCAGTTCTTACGTGCGGCGGGAGGGCCGCGGTGAGCAGTTCTTC
TRBV7-3	-	-	TRBJ2-2	CASSLLNTGELFF	TGTGCCAGCAGCTTACTGAACACCGGGGAGCTGTTTTTT
TRBV5-4	-	-	TRBJ2-7	CASSPNRREAYEQYF	TGTGCCAGCAGCCCGAACCGCAGGGAAGCCTACGAGCAGTACTTC
TRBV19	-	-	TRBJ1-1	CASNGGVRGTEAFF	TGTGCCAGTAACGGGGGTGTTCGCGGCACTGAAGCTTTCTTT
TRBV11-2	-	TRBD2	TRBJ2-1	CASSLAGSSYNEQFF	TGTGCCAGCAGTCTAGCGGGAAGCTCCTACAATGAGCAGTTCTTC
TRBV12-1	-	-	TRBJ1-5	CASSPRWQPQHF	TGTGCCAGCAGCCCCCGTTGGCAGCCCCAGCATTTT
TRBV5-1	-	-	TRBJ2-3	CASKGGSADTQYF	TGCGCCAGCAAGGGGGGTAGCGCAGATACGCAGTATTTT
TRBV11-2	-	-	TRBJ2-1	CASSLERNSRYNEQFF	TGTGCCAGCAGCTTAGAACGGAATAGCCGCTACAATGAGCAGTTCTTC
TRBV5-6	-	-	TRBJ1-1	CASSLVGGLNTEAFF	TGTGCCAGCAGCTTGGTGGGGGGCCTAAACACTGAAGCTTTCTTT
TRBV19	-	-	TRBJ2-7	CASSKHRDLEQYF	TGTGCCAGTAGTAAACACAGGGACCTGGAGCAGTACTTC
TRBV28	-	TRBD2	TRBJ2-1	CASSPPSRREFEQFF	TGTGCCAGCAGTCCCCCTTCCCGGCGGGAGTTTGAGCAGTTCTTC
TRBV5-1	-	-	TRBJ2-2	CASSAGNREIPGELFF	TGCGCCAGCAGCGCCGGAAACAGGGAGATCCCCGGGGAGCTGTTTTTT
TRBV18	few	TRBD2	TRBJ2-7	CASSPRTSGRLGEQYF	TGTGCCAGCTCACCCAGGACTAGCGGGAGGCTTGGCGAGCAGTACTTC
TRBV6-6	-	-	TRBJ1-2	CASRPQGRYGYTF	TGTGCCAGCAGACCGCAGGGACGCTATGGCTACACCTTC
TRBV7-9	-	TRBD2	TRBJ2-4	CASSPAGFLLAKNIQYF	TGTGCCAGCAGCCCAGCGGGATTTCTACTAGCCAAAAACATTCAGTACTTC
TRBV7-9	-	-	TRBJ2-7	CASSLDRLYEQYF	TGTGCCAGCAGCTTAGATCGCCTCTACGAGCAGTACTTC
TRBV7-9	-	-	TRBJ1-5	CASSPEGWNQPQHF	TGTGCCAGCAGCCCGGAGGGCTGGAATCAGCCCCAGCATTTT
TRBV11-2	-	-	TRBJ1-2	CASSSLKGGYGYGYTF	TGTGCCAGCAGCTCCCTTAAGGGGGGCTATGGCTATGGCTACACCTTC
TRBV9	-	-	TRBJ2-7	CASKSSASSYEQYF	TGTGCCAGCAAGTCTAGCGCCAGCTCCTACGAGCAGTACTTC
TRBV2	-	TRBD1	TRBJ2-1	CASGTRQGPYNEQFF	TGTGCCAGCGGGACGAGACAGGGCCCCTACAATGAGCAGTTCTTC
TRBV5-1	once	-	TRBJ2-3	CASSSEPLLSTDTQYF	TGCGCCAGCAGCTCGGAACCCCTCCTGAGCACAGATACGCAGTATTTT
TRBV7-9	-	-	TRBJ2-5	CASIDPRGEETQYF	TGTGCCAGCATCGACCCCCGGGGCGAAGAGACCCAGTACTTC
TRBV5-3	-	-	TRBJ1-2	CARSLVPKAVDTF	TGTGCCAGAAGCTTGGTTCCCAAGGCGGTTGACACCTTC
TRBV30	-	-	TRBJ2-5	CAWSSKGQETQYF	TGTGCCTGGAGTTCCAAAGGGCAAGAGACCCAGTACTTC
TRBV7-2	-	-	TRBJ1-2	CASSLGQGRGNYGYTF	TGTGCCAGCAGCTTAGGGCAGGGGAGGGGTAACTATGGCTACACCTTC
TRBV2	-	-	TRBJ2-5	CASSPFAGETQYF	TGTGCCAGCAGTCCCTTTGCAGGGGAGACCCAGTACTTC
TRBV12-5	-	-	TRBJ1-1	CASGSRTVNTEAFF	TGTGCTAGTGGTTCCCGGACCGTAAACACTGAAGCTTTCTTT
TRBV5-1	-	TRBD2	TRBJ2-4	CASSLLAGGSIQYF	TGCGCCAGCAGCTTGTTGGCGGGGGGAAGCATTCAGTACTTC
TRBV27	-	-	TRBJ2-7	CATAAQGNRPVF	TGTGCCACCGCAGCCCAGGGGAACAGGCCTGTCTTC
TRBV11-2	-	-	TRBJ1-5	CASSSTDGPNQPQHF	TGTGCCAGCAGCTCCACAGACGGTCCCAATCAGCCCCAGCATTTT
TRBV5-5	-	-	TRBJ1-3	CASSLAPGGSGNTIYF	TGTGCCAGCAGCTTGGCCCCTGGGGGGTCTGGAAACACCATATATTTT
TRBV19	-	TRBD2	TRBJ2-2	CASSIGAGAGTGELFF	TGTGCCAGTAGTATAGGAGCGGGAGCGGGCACCGGGGAGCTGTTTTTT
TRBV9	once	-	TRBJ2-3	CASSVGPPGLATDTQYF	TGTGCCAGCAGCGTAGGGCCCCCCGGGCTAGCGACAGATACGCAGTATTTT
TRBV19	-	-	TRBJ2-3	CASSGGRGTDTQYF	TGTGCCAGCTCAGGGGGGAGAGGCACAGATACGCAGTATTTT
TRBV4-1	-	TRBD1	TRBJ2-2	CASRDRGQGISGELFF	TGCGCCAGCAGGGATCGGGGACAGGGAATCAGCGGGGAGCTGTTTTTT
TRBV7-9	once	TRBD2	TRBJ2-4	CASSFSGLAKNIQYF	TGTGCCAGCAGCTTTAGCGGGCTAGCCAAAAACATTCAGTACTTC
TRBV19	-	-	TRBJ1-5	CASSKMGGANQPQHF	TGTGCCAGTTCTAAGATGGGGGGGGCCAATCAGCCCCAGCATTTT
TRBV7-8	-	-	TRBJ1-5	CASSLVSFRTYSNQPQHF	TGTGCCAGCAGCTTAGTTAGTTTCAGGACTTATAGCAATCAGCCCCAGCATTTT